Listed below are T cell receptor beta chains from one sample, sequenced in a study of blood T cell repertoires in COVID-19. Produced via immunoSEQ multiplex PCR; TCRdb's table is partial and in-frame only. The sample has 160,000 or so clones; about four fifths are singletons. The sample comprised peripheral blood. The receptors originated from a man aged 60 to 69 with active or convalescent COVID-19. Both conserved end residues are part of each CDR3. D genes are given only for firm matches. Clone size is shown for a subset of rows, as once, few, many or a class of expanded clone.

. 17 . TRBJ2-4 TRBV3-1/TRBV3-2 TGTGCCAGCAGCCAAGACTTGGGGGCTTTAGCCAAAAACATTCAGTACTTC CASSQDLGALAKNIQYF
TRBD2 16 . TRBJ2-5 TRBV13 TGTGCCAGCAGCTTAGGGAGCGGGAGGGTGCGTGAGACCCAGTACTTC CASSLGSGRVRETQYF
. 13 . TRBJ1-4 TRBV2 TGTGCCAGCAGTCCCGGGATTTCGTCTAGACTGTTTTTT CASSPGISSRLFF
. 15 . TRBJ1-1 TRBV25-1 TGTGCCAGCAGTGAATCGGGGAACCTGAACACTGAAGCTTTCTTT CASSESGNLNTEAFF
. 13 . TRBJ2-2 TRBV3-1/TRBV3-2 TGTGCCAGCAGCCGTAGTGCCACCGGGGAGCTGTTTTTT CASSRSATGELFF
. 13 . TRBJ1-5 TRBV11-3 TGTGCCAGCAGCTTTTGGGGGGATCAGCCCCAGCATTTT CASSFWGDQPQHF
. 14 once TRBJ1-5 TRBV5-8 TGTGCCAGCAGCCGGGTGGGAGGCGGACAGCCCCAGCATTTT CASSRVGGGQPQHF
. 11 . TRBJ2-1 TRBV12-3/TRBV12-4 TGTGCCAGCAGCCTGTTTAATGAGCAGTTCTTC CASSLFNEQFF
. 11 . TRBJ2-7 TRBV6-1 TGTGCCAGCAGTGAAGTAGACGAGCAGTACTTC CASSEVDEQYF
. 12 . TRBJ2-7 TRBV2 TGTGCCAGCACAGGGGAACCCTACGAGCAGTACTTC CASTGEPYEQYF
TRBD1 15 . TRBJ2-1 TRBV4-1 TGCGCCAGCAGCCCACAGGGACAGGTCTACAATGAGCAGTTCTTC CASSPQGQVYNEQFF
TRBD2 13 . TRBJ2-3 TRBV7-3 TGTGCCAGCAGCTTGGGACTAGCCGATACGCAGTATTTT CASSLGLADTQYF
. 15 . TRBJ1-3 TRBV24-1 TGTGCCACCAGTGATCATCGGAGCTCTGGAAACACCATATATTTT CATSDHRSSGNTIYF
TRBD1 18 . TRBJ1-4 TRBV7-8 TGTGCCAGCAGCTTATCGGGACAGCTGTTTTCAACTAATGAAAAACTGTTTTTT CASSLSGQLFSTNEKLFF
TRBD1 14 . TRBJ1-1 TRBV19 TGTGCCAGTAGTATCCGGGACAGAACCACTGAAGCTTTCTTT CASSIRDRTTEAFF
TRBD1 15 few TRBJ1-5 TRBV6-5 TGTGCCAGCAGCGCTCGGTGGACAGGAAATCAGCCCCAGCATTTT CASSARWTGNQPQHF
TRBD2 17 . TRBJ2-1 TRBV10-1 TGCGCCAGCAGTGAGTCGAATAGCGGGAGAATGGGGAGTGAGCAGTTCTTC CASSESNSGRMGSEQFF
. 14 . TRBJ1-2 TRBV18 TGTGCCAGCTCACCATCCACTCCAACGGGGGGCTACACCTTC CASSPSTPTGGYTF
. 13 . TRBJ2-5 TRBV7-2 TGTGCCAGCAGCTTACGGCAGAGGGAGACCCAGTACTTC CASSLRQRETQYF
TRBD2 11 . TRBJ2-7 TRBV19 TGTGCCAGTCACGGGGGGGCCGAGCAGTACTTC CASHGGAEQYF
. 16 . TRBJ1-2 TRBV28 TGTGCCAGCAGTTGGGAGACCGAGCCCGGTAGCTATGGCTACACCTTC CASSWETEPGSYGYTF
TRBD1 14 . TRBJ1-6 TRBV6-5 TGTGCCAGCAGGGGGGACAGGGGGCACTCACCCCTCCACTTT CASRGDRGHSPLHF
TRBD2 15 . TRBJ2-3 TRBV18 TGTGCCAGCTCACCAACTAGCGGGAGAACAGATACGCAGTATTTT CASSPTSGRTDTQYF
. 14 . TRBJ2-1 TRBV5-6 TGTGCCAGCAGCTTGATGAGTTCCGGGGTAAGGCAGTTCTTC CASSLMSSGVRQFF
. 14 . TRBJ1-2 TRBV28 TGTGCCAGCAGTTTGAACGGGGAATACTATGGCTACACCTTC CASSLNGEYYGYTF
TRBD2 16 . TRBJ2-1 TRBV11-2 TGTGCCAGCAGCTCGAAGGCACTAGCGGAATACAATGAGCAGTTCTTC CASSSKALAEYNEQFF
. 12 . TRBJ2-4 TRBV6-1 TGTGCCAGCAGTGAAGGAAGAGGGATTCAGTACTTC CASSEGRGIQYF
TRBD1 18 . TRBJ2-7 TRBV5-1 TGCGCCAGCAGCCTAGTGATTGGGGGACAGGGGGGCTCCTACGAGCAGTACTTC CASSLVIGGQGGSYEQYF
. 14 . TRBJ1-1 TRBV6-5 TGTGCCAGCAGTCGTCAGGGTAGTGGGACTGAAGCTTTCTTT CASSRQGSGTEAFF